This passage covers 10 T cell receptor beta chains from one sample sequenced in a study of CD8+CD57+ T cells in acquired aplastic anemia. Investigators profiled TCR beta VDJ and CDR3 from genomic DNA template. One entry per CDR3 protein results from TCRdb running MiXCR on the reads. The table shows 170,000 or so distinct CDR3 sequences, with 45% to 55% occurring only once. Patients picked for sequencing had shown CD8+CD57+ cell expansion detected by flow cytometry. Sequencing input: sorted CD4+, CD8+, or CD8+CD57+ T cells (not recorded which) from PBMCs. These receptor sequences come from a human donor with aplastic anemia.

This clonotype has a handful of counts. The rearrangement links TRBV4-3 to TRBJ2-2; D possibly corresponds to TRBD2 (6 bases). In germline, CDR1 is LGHNA, CDR2 YSLEER. V gave up 0 bases and J gave up 4 bases, with 15 bases separating them. This CDR3 has 17 amino acids. CDR3 in DNA: TGCGCCAGCAGCCAAGACGGGACGGGAGTGGGCACCGGGGAGCTGTTTTTT. Its protein product is CASSQDGTGVGTGELFF.

The rearrangement links TRBV24-1 to TRBJ2-7; 9 nucleotides match TRBD1. Germline CDR1 reads KGHDR; CDR2 reads SFDVKD. V shed 4 bases and J 0 bases; nucleotides not matched to a gene: 15. This CDR3 comprises 19 residues. Written as DNA, the CDR3 is TGTGCCACCAGTGAGAGGGACAGGGAGTTGTCGAGGAGCTCCTACGAGCAGTACTTC. Amino acid sequence: CATSERDRELSRSSYEQYF.

V usage is TRBV19 and J usage is TRBJ1-5; D is unclear. The CDR3 is 13 residues long. The ends were cut back, 3 bases at V and 4 bases at J, with 7 bases in the middle. Germline V gene sequence: CDR1 LNHDA, CDR2 SQIVND (reference sequence). The CDR3 DNA reads as TGTGCCAGTAGTATCGACGGGAATCAGCCCCAGCATTTT. Translated: CASSIDGNQPQHF.

This clonotype was picked up many times. V usage is TRBV11-2 and J usage is TRBJ2-3; D call uncertain. V lost 1 base and J 0 bases, leaving 8 bases between the germline ends. Germline CDR1 SGHAT, CDR2 FQNNGV. CDR3 length equals 15 residues. The CDR3 DNA reads as TGTGCCAGCAGCTTAGTCGACGGTAGCACAGATACGCAGTATTTT. It is translated as CASSLVDGSTDTQYF.

This clonotype appeared a few times. V gene TRBV7-2 combines with J gene TRBJ2-7; D is uncertain. V was shortened by 2 bases and J by 6 bases, with 5 bases between the two germline ends. The CDR3 totals 11 residues. Germline lookup yields CDR1 SGHTA and CDR2 FQGNSA. CDR3 protein: CASSLNSEQYF. CDR3 DNA sequence: TGTGCCAGCAGCTTAAATAGCGAGCAGTACTTC.

This clonotype has ten or more counts. This chain uses TRBV10-3 with TRBJ2-7; 10 nucleotides line up with TRBD2. V lost 2 bases and J lost 0; bases outside the gene matches: 4. CDR3 length: 16 residues. The germline CDR1 and CDR2 sequences are ENHRY and SYGVKD. As DNA, the CDR3 is TGTGCCATCAGTGAGGGACTAGCGGTGTTCTCCTACGAGCAGTACTTC. Protein: CAISEGLAVFSYEQYF.

This clonotype was detected ten times or more. V usage is TRBV24-1 and J usage is TRBJ1-2; a possible D gene is TRBD1 (5 bases). V dropped 3 bases and J dropped 4 bases, with 11 bases sitting between them. Germline assignment: CDR1 KGHDR and CDR2 SFDVKD. This CDR3 is 14 amino acids long. CDR3 residues: CATSDRDLSYGYTF. CDR3 DNA sequence: TGTGCCACCAGTGATCGGGACTTGAGCTATGGCTACACCTTC.

The rearrangement joins TRBV20-1 to TRBJ2-2; D perhaps matches TRBD2 (6 bases). CDR1 and CDR2 (germline): DFQATT, SNEGSKA (reference sequence). This CDR3 spans 14 amino acids. V lost 1 base to trimming and J lost 3 bases, with 9 bases between them. The CDR3 DNA sequence: TGCAGTGCTAGAGCGGGAGCGTACACCGGGGAGCTGTTTTTT. This codes for CSARAGAYTGELFF.

This clonotype was detected many times. The chain combines TRBV15 with TRBJ1-1; possible D gene TRBD1, 5 bases. Trimming took off 1 base at V and 1 base at J, with 10 bases between the two ends. This CDR3 is 15 amino acids long. Germline V gives CDR1 LNHNV, CDR2 YYDKDF (reference sequence). The CDR3 loop is CATSRGLGGNTEAFF. CDR3 nucleotides: TGTGCCACCAGCAGAGGCCTTGGGGGGAACACTGAAGCTTTCTTT.

This clonotype came up many times. V and J are TRBV2 and TRBJ1-1; TRBD1 matches 9 bases. Per germline, CDR1 SNHLY and CDR2 FYNNEI. The CDR3 length is 16 residues. Trimming at V came to 6 bases and at J to 1 base, leaving 9 bases not matched to a gene. The CDR3 reads CASRYGTGRSNTEAFF. CDR3 DNA: TGTGCCAGCAGGTATGGGACAGGGAGATCGAACACTGAAGCTTTCTTT.